The clone carrying this TCR beta chain was observed a few times. This CDR3 is built from 14 residues. Trimming took 5 bases from V and 6 from J, leaving 16 bases between them. CDR1 and CDR2 (germline): SGHVS, FQNEAQ. This entry is derived from a study of blood T cell repertoires in COVID-19. About the study: Sites in the United States, Italy and Spain provided acute and convalescent COVID-19 samples. PBMCs, B-cell-depleted T cells, or T cells provided the cDNA or gDNA that made up the material.

Original analysis: From reference gene primer amplification, estimates of nucleated cell counts were derived. Clones were sequenced by immunoSEQ multiplex PCR, and TCRdb holds only the in-frame ones, with some missing. For V, J and clone size, that table is used; D and trimming come from the DNA. Of approximately 110,000 clones in the sample, more than 75% were seen once. The rearrangement joins TRBV7-8 to TRBJ1-2; D gene unclear. The TCR comes from a man aged 70-80 years with acute or convalescent COVID-19. Sequencing was done on a sample of peripheral blood. CDR3 region: CASSQYGPAHGYTF. In nucleotides, the CDR3 is TGTGCCAGCAGCCAATACGGTCCCGCTCATGGCTACACCTTC.